The rows below give T cell receptor beta chains drawn from one sample of a study of Graves' ophthalmopathy and Graves' hyperthyroidism. TCRdb reanalysed the multiplex PCR reads using MiXCR and keeps one entry per CDR3 protein. This sample carries 170,000 or so distinct CDR3 sequences, 37% of them seen once, and the ten largest clones take approximately 6.3%. Specimen: peripheral blood. All receptors derive from a woman in her forties with Graves' ophthalmopathy. The CDR3 runs from the conserved cysteine through the conserved F or W. A D gene is named only where the DNA matches it firmly. Expanded clones are given a class, and other clones once, few, many or no size at all.

V	J	size	D	CDR3	DNA
TRBV5-1	TRBJ2-6	many	NA	CASTISEPGANVLTF	TGCGCCAGCACCATCTCCGAACCTGGGGCCAACGTCCTGACTTTC
TRBV9	TRBJ1-1	many	NA	CASSPDGGNTEAFF	TGTGCCAGCAGCCCCGACGGTGGGAACACTGAAGCTTTCTTT
TRBV6-2/TRBV6-3	TRBJ2-2	NA	NA	CASKSWTANTGELFF	TGTGCCAGCAAGTCCTGGACAGCTAACACCGGGGAGCTGTTTTTT
TRBV6-5	TRBJ2-7	many	TRBD2	CASSYRVASGSGGEQYF	TGTGCCAGCAGTTACCGGGTCGCTAGCGGGAGTGGTGGTGAGCAGTACTTC
TRBV6-1	TRBJ1-6	many	TRBD1	CASRDGQVIILGSPLHF	TGTGCCAGCAGGGATGGACAGGTTATCATTTTGGGTTCACCCCTCCACTTT
TRBV10-3	TRBJ2-7	NA	NA	CATSSGELLIYEQYF	TGTGCCACCTCATCTGGGGAGCTTTTGATCTACGAGCAGTACTTC
TRBV7-2	TRBJ2-5	few	NA	CASSPTGTPETQYF	TGTGCCAGCAGTCCCACTGGGACTCCCGAGACCCAGTACTTC
TRBV20-1	TRBJ2-2	many	TRBD1	CSASGSGTGGSTGELFF	TGCAGTGCTTCTGGATCCGGGACAGGGGGGTCCACCGGGGAGCTGTTTTTT
TRBV5-1	TRBJ1-1	many	NA	CASSLDGDGTEAFF	TGCGCCAGCAGCTTGGACGGGGACGGCACTGAAGCTTTCTTT
TRBV7-9	TRBJ2-7	many	NA	CASSRESSYEQYF	TGTGCCAGCAGCCGGGAGAGCTCCTACGAGCAGTACTTC
TRBV13	TRBJ1-2	once	TRBD1	CASSQITLQGNFGYTF	TGTGCCAGCAGCCAAATTACTTTACAGGGGAACTTTGGCTACACCTTC
TRBV6-1	TRBJ1-1	NA	TRBD1	CASKGRGHAEAFF	TGTGCCAGCAAGGGGAGGGGGCACGCTGAAGCTTTCTTT
TRBV30	TRBJ1-6	NA	NA	CAWSDGVQVSPLHF	TGTGCCTGGAGTGATGGAGTGCAGGTTTCACCCCTCCACTTT
TRBV20-1	TRBJ2-5	many	TRBD1	CSARAGGAKTQYF	TGCAGTGCTAGAGCAGGGGGCGCAAAGACCCAGTACTTC
TRBV30	TRBJ1-1	NA	TRBD1	CAWSRTGAGTEAFF	TGTGCCTGGAGTCGGACAGGGGCTGGCACTGAAGCTTTCTTT
TRBV11-2	TRBJ2-5	NA	TRBD1	CASSQPLLTGGPETQYF	TGTGCCAGCAGCCAACCCCTCCTGACAGGGGGCCCAGAGACCCAGTACTTC
TRBV27	TRBJ2-5	many	TRBD2	CASRNRLAGGGETQYF	TGTGCCAGCAGAAACCGACTAGCGGGGGGCGGGGAGACCCAGTACTTC
TRBV12-3/TRBV12-4	TRBJ2-3	many	NA	CASKPWLEGTNTDTQYF	TGTGCCAGCAAACCCTGGCTCGAGGGCACCAACACAGATACGCAGTATTTT
TRBV6-2/TRBV6-3	TRBJ2-2	NA	NA	CASSYSRGRVVDTGELFF	TGTGCCAGCAGTTACTCGAGAGGCAGGGTGGTTGACACCGGGGAGCTGTTTTTT
TRBV12-3/TRBV12-4	TRBJ1-6	NA	TRBD1	CASSIRDRGYNSPLHF	TGTGCCAGCAGCATCCGGGACAGGGGTTATAATTCACCCCTCCACTTT
TRBV6-5	TRBJ1-2	many	TRBD1	CASTRDRGGYGYTF	TGTGCCAGCACCAGGGACAGGGGGGGCTATGGCTACACCTTC
TRBV12-3/TRBV12-4	TRBJ2-5	NA	NA	CASSPTGNLRETQYF	TGTGCCAGCAGTCCGACAGGAAATCTGCGAGAGACCCAGTACTTC
TRBV7-9	TRBJ1-2	NA	TRBD1	CASSSWDSNYGYTF	TGTGCCAGCAGCTCCTGGGACAGTAACTATGGCTACACCTTC
TRBV11-1	TRBJ2-7	many	NA	CASSQGSGSTTYEQYF	TGTGCCAGCAGCCAAGGTTCTGGGAGTACCACCTACGAGCAGTACTTC
TRBV4-3	TRBJ2-7	many	NA	CASSQDLQNYEQYF	TGCGCCAGCAGCCAAGATTTACAGAACTACGAGCAGTACTTC
TRBV9	TRBJ2-5	many	TRBD2	CASSAPRTGGEETQYF	TGTGCCAGCAGCGCCCCTCGGACGGGGGGGGAAGAGACCCAGTACTTC
TRBV19	TRBJ1-3	NA	TRBD1	CASSIGQGVPSGNTIYF	TGTGCCAGTAGTATAGGACAGGGAGTACCTTCTGGAAACACCATATATTTT
TRBV12-3/TRBV12-4	TRBJ1-1	NA	NA	CASNRPGGDTEAFF	TGTGCCAGCAACAGGCCGGGAGGTGACACTGAAGCTTTCTTT
TRBV7-8	TRBJ2-7	NA	NA	CASTSSAFYEQYF	TGTGCCAGTACTTCTAGCGCCTTCTACGAGCAGTACTTC
TRBV28	TRBJ1-2	NA	TRBD1	CASSLSARGYGYTF	TGTGCCAGCAGTTTATCGGCCAGGGGGTATGGCTACACCTTC
TRBV12-5	TRBJ2-7	NA	NA	CASGFGGIYYEQYF	TGTGCTAGTGGTTTTGGGGGAATCTACTACGAGCAGTACTTC
TRBV7-2	TRBJ1-1	NA	TRBD1	CASSHTGTGFAEAFF	TGTGCCAGCAGCCATACCGGGACAGGGTTTGCTGAAGCTTTCTTT
TRBV27	TRBJ2-5	NA	NA	CASSPPDWYQETQYF	TGTGCCAGCAGCCCACCCGACTGGTACCAAGAGACCCAGTACTTC
TRBV27	TRBJ1-1	NA	NA	CASSLRESTEAFF	TGTGCCAGCAGTTTGAGGGAGAGCACTGAAGCTTTCTTT
TRBV7-2	TRBJ2-2	many	TRBD1	CASSLRDSGTGELFF	TGTGCCAGCAGCTTAAGGGACAGCGGAACCGGGGAGCTGTTTTTT
TRBV6-2/TRBV6-3	TRBJ1-5	many	NA	CASSLRRGPSNQPQHF	TGTGCCAGCAGTTTACGGCGCGGGCCCAGCAATCAGCCCCAGCATTTT
TRBV4-1	TRBJ2-5	many	NA	CASSRYGGAETQYF	TGCGCCAGCAGTCGATACGGGGGTGCAGAGACCCAGTACTTC
TRBV19	TRBJ1-5	many	NA	CASSRTASNQPQHF	TGTGCCAGTAGTAGGACCGCTAGCAATCAGCCCCAGCATTTT
TRBV28	TRBJ2-7	once	TRBD2	CASSFSAGGSYEQYF	TGCGCCAGCAGTTTTTCAGCGGGAGGGTCCTACGAGCAGTACTTC
TRBV27	TRBJ2-7	NA	NA	CASSLRASVPYEQYF	TGTGCCAGCAGTTTACGTGCGTCCGTCCCCTACGAGCAGTACTTC
TRBV5-6	TRBJ1-1	many	NA	CASSLRSYARELNTEAFF	TGTGCCAGCAGCTTGCGGTCCTACGCAAGAGAATTGAACACTGAAGCTTTCTTT
TRBV19	TRBJ2-2	NA	TRBD1	CASSSAAGTANTGELFF	TGTGCCAGTAGTTCGGCAGCCGGGACAGCGAACACCGGGGAGCTGTTTTTT
TRBV6-1	TRBJ1-1	NA	TRBD1	CASSRGQGDEAFF	TGTGCCAGCTCTAGGGGGCAGGGGGATGAAGCTTTCTTT
TRBV15	TRBJ1-2	NA	TRBD1	CATSRDSGTAYGYTF	TGTGCCACCAGCAGAGATAGCGGGACAGCCTATGGCTACACCTTC
TRBV28	TRBJ2-5	many	TRBD1	CASTTGTGVRETQYF	TGTGCCAGCACAACCGGGACAGGGGTGCGAGAGACCCAGTACTTC
TRBV10-1	TRBJ1-1	many	NA	CASSESRGNTEAFF	TGCGCCAGCAGTGAGTCACGAGGGAACACTGAAGCTTTCTTT
TRBV20-1	TRBJ2-7	many	TRBD2	CSASSSGSSYEQYF	TGCAGTGCTAGTTCTAGCGGGAGTTCCTACGAGCAGTACTTC
TRBV6-2/TRBV6-3	TRBJ2-1	many	TRBD2	CASSYRGGTGSYNEQFF	TGTGCCAGCAGTTACCGGGGGGGGACCGGGTCCTACAATGAGCAGTTCTTC
TRBV6-2/TRBV6-3	TRBJ1-1	NA	TRBD1	CASSYWRRGSVEAFF	TGTGCCAGCAGTTACTGGCGCAGGGGGTCTGTTGAAGCTTTCTTT
TRBV12-3/TRBV12-4	TRBJ1-2	NA	NA	CASSPGVGWGYTF	TGTGCCAGCAGCCCCGGGGTGGGCTGGGGCTACACCTTC
TRBV24-1	TRBJ2-5	NA	TRBD1	CATGSAGGDRETQYF	TGTGCCACCGGTTCTGCCGGCGGGGACAGGGAGACCCAGTACTTC
TRBV18	TRBJ2-2	NA	NA	CASSPTGTHNTGELFF	TGTGCCAGCTCACCGACCGGGACACATAACACCGGGGAGCTGTTTTTT
TRBV5-1	TRBJ1-1	many	NA	CASSFLGETNTEAFF	TGCGCCAGCAGCTTCCTAGGGGAAACGAACACTGAAGCTTTCTTT
TRBV3-1	TRBJ2-7	many	NA	CASSPGLKYEQYF	TGTGCCAGCAGCCCCGGACTGAAATACGAGCAGTACTTC